These 7 T cell receptor beta chains were all obtained from the same sample, sequenced in a study of post-analysis software for immune sequencing data. Libraries were made from TCR beta cDNA, and they carried unique molecular identifiers. TCRdb reanalysed the PCR reads using MiXCR and keeps one entry per CDR3 protein. The data contain about 810,000 distinct CDR3 sequences, roughly 50% of them singletons. Broader study findings: TRBV segments more frequent in patients than in controls numbered several and included TRBV5-6, TRBV5-1 and TRBV20-1.

These TCRs' antigens remain unknown. Sequenced material: blood. These TCRs come from a girl between 5 and 17 years old with multiple sclerosis.

This clonotype was found a few times. The rearrangement joins TRBV9 to TRBJ1-1, with D possibly matching TRBD1 (6 bases). The CDR3 runs to 15 residues. V was trimmed by 6 bases and J by 5 bases, leaving 20 bases between them. Looked up from germline, CDR1 is SGDLS and CDR2 is YYNGEE. The CDR3 loop reads CASKVGLGGATEAFF. CDR3 nucleotides: TGTGCCAGCAAAGTAGGGCTAGGGGGGGCGACTGAAGCTTTCTTT.

The chain has TRBV20-1 and TRBJ1-5; 11 bases are shared with TRBD1. Germline V gives CDR1 DFQATT, CDR2 SNEGSKA (reference sequence). J gave up 9 bases and V 6 bases, and 16 bases lay outside the gene matches. The CDR3 has 16 amino acids. CDR3 nucleotide sequence: TGCAGTGCCGCCGGGACAGGGGGGCATGGACCCCGGCCCCAGCATTTT. Amino acids: CSAAGTGGHGPRPQHF.

This clonotype was seen a single time. The chain uses TRBV5-1 and TRBJ2-4; D uncertain. Germline-derived CDR1 and CDR2 are SGHRS and YFSETQ. The germline V and J ends were trimmed by 0 bases and 2 bases, with 9 bases remaining between them. The CDR3 has 15 amino acids. The CDR3 DNA follows: TGCGCCAGCAGCTTGGGGGTCGGACCCAAAAACATTCAGTACTTC. Translation gives CASSLGVGPKNIQYF.

This clonotype was detected a few times. This sequence joins TRBV6-4 and TRBJ2-7, with a weak D call TRBD1 (5 bases). The CDR3 is 14 residues long. V was trimmed by 4 bases and J by 4 bases, leaving 14 bases between them. CDR1 and CDR2 (germline): MRHNA, SNTAGT. Written as DNA, the CDR3 is TGTGCCAGCAGTGCAGGGCAGACACTTTACGAGCAGTACTTC. Translation: CASSAGQTLYEQYF.

V and J are TRBV7-9 and TRBJ2-7, with D uncertain. The CDR3 sequence is 12 residues long. Germline CDR1 SEHNR, CDR2 FQNEAQ (reference sequence). With 5 bases removed from V and 4 bases from J, the gap between germline ends came to 9 bases. The CDR3 region is CASSPVPYEQYF. The CDR3 DNA follows: TGTGCCAGCAGCCCCGTCCCATACGAGCAGTACTTC.

The chain's CDR3 is CANSIGGGADTQYF. CDR3 nucleotide sequence: TGTGCCAACTCTATAGGAGGAGGGGCAGATACGCAGTATTTT. The chain links TRBV10-3 to TRBJ2-3, with D possibly being TRBD2 (6 bases). The CDR3 is 14 residues long. V lost 10 bases to trimming and J lost 4 bases, with 18 bases between them. In germline, CDR1 is ENHRY, CDR2 SYGVKD.

Many counts were recorded for this clonotype. The chain has TRBV5-1 and TRBJ2-1; the D gene is possibly TRBD1 (5 bases). Germline CDR1 reads SGHRS; CDR2 reads YFSETQ. The CDR3 runs 14 residues. The ends were cut back, 1 base at V and 0 bases at J, with 5 bases in the middle. The CDR3 sequence is CASSLQGSYNEQFF. The CDR3 DNA is TGCGCCAGCAGCTTGCAGGGCTCCTACAATGAGCAGTTCTTC.